This entry lists 24 T cell receptor beta chains sequenced from one sample in a study of blood T cell repertoires in COVID-19. Assay used: immunoSEQ multiplex PCR; TCRdb lists only in-frame clones, some missing. The sample holds roughly 130,000 clones, more than 70% seen once. The sequenced material came from peripheral blood. These receptors originate from a woman aged 55 to 70 with acute or convalescent COVID-19.

This chain connects TRBV11-2 to TRBJ2-1; tentatively, D is TRBD1 (5 bases). Germline V gene lookup returns CDR1 SGHAT and CDR2 FQNNGV. CDR3 length equals 16 residues. The V end lost 2 bases, the J end lost 0 bases, and 11 bases lay between the germline ends. The CDR3 spells CASSLRGDSSYNEQFF. In nucleotides, the CDR3 is TGTGCCAGCAGCTTAAGGGGCGACAGCTCCTACAATGAGCAGTTCTTC.

The V gene is TRBV6-5, the J gene TRBJ2-3, with 9 bases that match TRBD2. CDR3 length: 12 residues. The V gene's germline CDR1 is MNHEY and CDR2 SVGAGI. This CDR3 reads CVAGDRTDTQYF. CDR3 nucleotides: TGTGTAGCGGGAGATAGAACAGATACGCAGTATTTT.

The rearrangement links TRBV19 to TRBJ1-5; 8 bases agree with TRBD1. CDR3 length equals 16 residues. The junction had 9 bases not matched to a gene; V was cut back by 3 bases and J by 5 bases. Germline loops: CDR1 LNHDA, CDR2 SQIVND (reference sequence). The CDR3 loop is CASSIRAGGPDQPQHF. The CDR3 nucleotides are TGTGCCAGTAGTATTCGGGCAGGGGGCCCGGATCAGCCCCAGCATTTT.

This clone was seen once. This chain joins TRBV6-6 and TRBJ2-2; TRBD2 is a possible D gene (5 bases). V was trimmed by 7 bases and J by 5 bases, leaving 11 bases between them. CDR3 length equals 13 residues. Germline V gives CDR1 MNHNY, CDR2 SVGAGI (reference sequence). The chain's CDR3 is CASTEAATGELFF. The CDR3 DNA reads as TGTGCCAGCACGGAGGCAGCAACCGGGGAGCTGTTTTTT.

The V call is TRBV3-1 (or the pseudogene TRBV3-2), the J call TRBJ1-2; a possible D gene is TRBD1 (6 bases). This CDR3 comprises 14 residues. V was trimmed by 3 bases and J by 7 bases, leaving 15 bases between them. Per the germline V gene, CDR1 is LGHDT and CDR2 is YNNKEL (reference sequence). The CDR3 nucleotides are TGTGCCAGCAGCCAGAACACAGGGAGCGCTGGCTACACCTTC. Amino acid sequence: CASSQNTGSAGYTF.

The gene calls are TRBV6-6 and TRBJ1-4; the D is unclear. The germline gives CDR1 MNHNY, CDR2 SVGAGI (reference sequence). V lost 6 bases, J lost 12 bases, and 20 bases lay in between. The CDR3 runs to 14 residues. The DNA of the CDR3 is TGTGCCAGCAGCCAGATCGAGCGTCAGCTAGAACTGTTTTTT. Protein product: CASSQIERQLELFF.

The rearrangement links TRBV7-2 to TRBJ1-1; D may be TRBD1 (6 bases). The ends were cut back, 4 bases at V and 4 bases at J, with 16 bases in the middle. CDR3 length: 15 amino acids. Germline assignment: CDR1 SGHTA and CDR2 FQGNSA. The CDR3 DNA reads TGTGCCAGCAGCTCGCCCCAGGGGTATGGCACTGAAGCTTTCTTT. The encoded protein is CASSSPQGYGTEAFF.

The chain employs TRBV2 and TRBJ2-3; 12 bases are a match to TRBD2. Germline trimming cut 2 bases from V and 6 bases from J; bases unmatched to any gene: 9. The V gene's germline CDR1 is SNHLY and CDR2 FYNNEI. The CDR3 has 17 residues. The CDR3 DNA reads TGTGCCAGCAGTGAAACCGGGACTAGCGGGCCGGGGGATACGCAGTATTTT. Its translation is CASSETGTSGPGDTQYF. The whole variable domain, remainder taken from reference TRBV2 and TRBJ2-3, is EPEVTQTPSHQVTQMGQEVILRCVPISNHLYFYWYRQILGQKVEFLVSFYNNEISEKSEIFDDQFSVERPDGSNFTLKIRSTKLEDSAMYFCASSETGTSGPGDTQYFGPGTRLTVL.

CDR3 sequence: CASSLGGRQSPQHF. The CDR3 DNA sequence: TGTGCCAGCAGTCTGGGGGGTCGACAATCGCCCCAGCATTTT. This chain links TRBV5-5 with TRBJ1-5; a possible D gene is TRBD1 (5 bases). The length of the CDR3 is 14 residues. CDR1 and CDR2 (germline): SGHKS, YYEKEE (reference sequence). With 5 bases removed from V and 9 bases from J, the gap between germline ends came to 18 bases.

The chain employs TRBV28 and TRBJ1-2; 9 bases are a match to TRBD1. The trim removed 7 bases at V and 6 bases at J, leaving 9 bases unmatched. The CDR3 runs 14 residues. Germline V gene data show CDR1 as MDHEN and CDR2 as SYDVKM. The CDR3 here is CASTTGGEGHGYTF. The CDR3 DNA reads as TGTGCCAGCACTACAGGGGGCGAGGGTCATGGCTACACCTTC.

This clone was picked up a small number of times. This chain links TRBV30 with TRBJ1-4; tentative D call: TRBD1 (5 bases). V lost 0 bases to trimming and J lost 12 bases, with 20 bases between them. The germline CDR1 and CDR2 sequences are GTSNPN and SVGIG (reference sequence). This CDR3 has 15 amino acids. This CDR3 is CAWSVGATALNQLFF. Here the CDR3 DNA reads TGTGCCTGGAGTGTAGGGGCGACCGCCTTGAACCAACTGTTTTTT.

The chain combines TRBV18 with TRBJ2-5; 8 nucleotides line up with TRBD1. After removal of 8 bases from V and 14 bases from J, the junction contained 7 bases not matched to a gene. This CDR3 has 10 residues. Germline V gene sequence: CDR1 KGHSH, CDR2 LQKENI. This chain's CDR3 is CASPLTGVYF. DNA for the CDR3: TGTGCCAGCCCATTGACAGGGGTTTACTTC.

The chain couples TRBV28 to TRBJ2-7; 9 bases fit TRBD1. Unmatched junction bases numbered 7, after V lost 5 bases and J lost 2 bases. The CDR3 totals 15 residues. Germline V gene data show CDR1 as MDHEN and CDR2 as SYDVKM. CDR3: CASSRTTGGPYEQYF. In DNA form, the CDR3 reads TGTGCCAGCAGTCGGACTACAGGGGGCCCCTACGAGCAGTACTTC.

This clone was detected once. The gene calls are TRBV3-1 (or the pseudogene TRBV3-2) and TRBJ1-2, with a tentative D call TRBD1 (5 bases). V was pared by 4 bases and J by 4 bases, with 25 bases between. Germline-derived CDR1 and CDR2 are LGHDT and YNNKEL (reference sequence). The CDR3 runs 18 residues. Here the CDR3 reads CASSREFPGLRGAYGYTF. CDR3 DNA sequence: TGTGCCAGCAGCCGGGAATTTCCGGGACTCCGAGGGGCCTATGGCTACACCTTC.

V and J are TRBV11-2 and TRBJ1-1; no definite D call. CDR1 is SGHAT and CDR2 is FQNNGV in the germline V gene. Trimming pared 4 bases from V and 4 bases from J, leaving 13 bases between. The CDR3 consists of 14 residues. The CDR3 spells CASSSQPRGTEAFF. CDR3 bases: TGTGCCAGCAGCTCCCAGCCACGCGGCACTGAAGCTTTCTTT.

This chain joins TRBV11-3 and TRBJ2-1, with TRBD2 matching over 11 bases. CDR1 and CDR2 from the germline V gene are SGHNT and YENEEA. CDR3 length: 15 amino acids. The ends lost 5 bases at V and 8 bases at J; junction bases unmatched: 8. CDR3 protein: CASSLRLAGIDEQFF. The CDR3 DNA sequence: TGTGCCAGCAGCCTAAGACTAGCGGGAATCGATGAGCAGTTCTTC.

J is TRBJ1-5 and V is TRBV2, with 7 bases matching TRBD1. From germline, CDR1 is SNHLY and CDR2 FYNNEI. The CDR3 is 20 residues long. V lost 3 bases to trimming and J lost 4 bases; unmatched junction nucleotides: 21. The CDR3 loop is CASSDDTGTALSGKNQPQHF. The DNA of the CDR3 is TGTGCCAGCAGTGATGACACCGGGACAGCACTTTCGGGTAAAAATCAGCCCCAGCATTTT. The full variable domain, rest sourced from reference TRBV2 and TRBJ1-5, is EPEVTQTPSHQVTQMGQEVILRCVPISNHLYFYWYRQILGQKVEFLVSFYNNEISEKSEIFDDQFSVERPDGSNFTLKIRSTKLEDSAMYFCASSDDTGTALSGKNQPQHFGDGTRLSIL.

This chain connects TRBV4-1 to TRBJ2-1, with 7 positions matching TRBD1. Germline lookup yields CDR1 MGHRA and CDR2 YSYEKL. This CDR3 contains 14 residues. V shed 4 bases and J 10 bases; nucleotides not matched to a gene: 10. In DNA, the CDR3 is TGCGCCAGCAGCCTCCAGCCGACAGGGAGAGAGCAGTTCTTC. This translates into CASSLQPTGREQFF.

The genes are TRBV28 and TRBJ1-2, with a possible D match to TRBD1 (5 bases). V was trimmed by 2 bases and J by 1 base, leaving 8 bases between them. CDR3 size: 14 residues. Germline-derived CDR1 and CDR2 are MDHEN and SYDVKM. The chain's CDR3 is CASSLRGLNYGYTF. CDR3 DNA: TGTGCCAGCAGTTTAAGGGGCCTTAACTATGGCTACACCTTC.

The chain is built from TRBV4-1 and TRBJ1-2, with D perhaps matching TRBD1 (6 bases). The V end was cut by 4 bases, the J end by 8 bases, with 11 bases between. The CDR3 totals 12 residues. CDR1 is MGHRA and CDR2 is YSYEKL in the germline V gene. Here the CDR3 reads CASSLGGVGYTF. The DNA of the CDR3 is TGCGCCAGCAGCCTAGGGGGGGTCGGCTACACCTTC.

The chain couples TRBV7-9 to TRBJ2-1; 11 bases map to TRBD2. Germline loops: CDR1 SEHNR, CDR2 FQNEAQ (reference sequence). V trimming: 8 bases; J trimming: 7 bases; junction bases outside the gene matches: 4. This CDR3 comprises 13 residues. CDR3 sequence (DNA): TGTGCCAGCGGCCGGACTAGCGGGAATGAGCAGTTCTTC. Its protein is CASGRTSGNEQFF.

This chain links TRBV6-6 with TRBJ2-1, with 10 bases matching TRBD2. CDR1 and CDR2 (germline): MNHNY, SVGAGI (reference sequence). The V gene end was trimmed by 8 bases and the J gene end by 4 bases; junction bases not matched to a gene: 8. The CDR3 covers 15 residues. The CDR3 nucleotides read TGTGCCAGCGCATACCTAGCGGGAGCTTACAATGAGCAGTTCTTC. It codes for CASAYLAGAYNEQFF.

The chain carries TRBV5-6 and TRBJ1-2, with 8 bases that match TRBD1. CDR3 length: 14 amino acids. The V segment lost 6 bases and the J segment 4 bases; nucleotides outside the gene matches: 8. CDR1 and CDR2 from the germline V gene are SGHDT and YYEEEE. CDR3 DNA: TGTGCCAGCAATTTCGGACAGGGTGGCTATGGCTACACCTTC. Translated, it gives CASNFGQGGYGYTF.

The chain links TRBV13 to TRBJ1-2; maybe TRBD1 (5 bases). Trimming took off 2 bases at V and 3 bases at J, with 13 bases between the two ends. This CDR3 has 15 residues. In germline, CDR1 is PRHDT, CDR2 FYEKMQ (reference sequence). The CDR3 nucleotides read TGTGCCAGCAGCTTAAGCTCAGGGAACTACTATGGCTACACCTTC. It yields the protein CASSLSSGNYYGYTF. The entire variable domain, with the rest obtained from reference TRBV13 and TRBJ1-2, is as follows: AAGVIQSPRHLIKEKRETATLKCYPIPRHDTVYWYQQGPGQDPQFLISFYEKMQSDKGSIPDRFSAQQFSDYHSELNMSSLELGDSALYFCASSLSSGNYYGYTFGSGTRLTVV.